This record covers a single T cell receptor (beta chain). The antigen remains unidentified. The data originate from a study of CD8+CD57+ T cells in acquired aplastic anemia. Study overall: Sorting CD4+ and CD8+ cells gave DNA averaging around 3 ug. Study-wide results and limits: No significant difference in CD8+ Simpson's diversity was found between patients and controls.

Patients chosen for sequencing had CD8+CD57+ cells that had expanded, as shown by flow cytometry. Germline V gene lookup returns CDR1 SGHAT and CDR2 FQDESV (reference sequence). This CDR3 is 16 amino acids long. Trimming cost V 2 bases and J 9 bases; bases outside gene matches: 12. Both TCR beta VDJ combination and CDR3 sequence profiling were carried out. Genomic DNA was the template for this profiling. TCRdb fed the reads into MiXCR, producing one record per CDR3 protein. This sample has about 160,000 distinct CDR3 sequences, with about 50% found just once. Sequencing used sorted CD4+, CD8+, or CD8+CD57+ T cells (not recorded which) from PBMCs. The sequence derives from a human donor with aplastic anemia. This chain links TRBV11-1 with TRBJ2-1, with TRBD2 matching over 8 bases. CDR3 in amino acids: CASSLLAGEMLSEQFF. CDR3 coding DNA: TGTGCCAGCAGCTTACTAGCGGGCGAAATGCTGAGTGAGCAGTTCTTC.